The table lists the clone carrying this T cell receptor beta chain with a count of one. Its matching antigen is unknown. V dropped 4 bases and J dropped 4; count of bases not matched to a gene: 10. Germline CDR1 LGHNA, CDR2 YNFKEQ. The CDR3 is made up of 17 amino acids. Peripheral blood genomic DNA, not sorted cells or RNA, was the template. The data were taken from a study of T cell repertoires in aging, cancer and after chemotherapy. The study's findings and limits: Compared with age-matched healthy donors, untreated hematological or solid cancer patients showed higher blood TCR clonality.

Rearranged V-D-J TRB sequences were amplified with a mixed TRB-A/B primer pool. TCRdb reprocessed the multiplex PCR reads with MiXCR, giving one entry per CDR3 protein. Of around 6,400 distinct CDR3 sequences detected, less than 30% appear once; the ten largest clones hold 6.6%. The clonotype originates from a human donor in good health. The chain joins TRBV4-2 to TRBJ2-2; TRBD2 matches at 9 bases. Sample: blood. CDR3 bases: TGTGCCAGCAGCCGGGGTAGCGGGAGATTGGGCACCGGGGAGCTGTTTTTT. Its translation: CASSRGSGRLGTGELFF.